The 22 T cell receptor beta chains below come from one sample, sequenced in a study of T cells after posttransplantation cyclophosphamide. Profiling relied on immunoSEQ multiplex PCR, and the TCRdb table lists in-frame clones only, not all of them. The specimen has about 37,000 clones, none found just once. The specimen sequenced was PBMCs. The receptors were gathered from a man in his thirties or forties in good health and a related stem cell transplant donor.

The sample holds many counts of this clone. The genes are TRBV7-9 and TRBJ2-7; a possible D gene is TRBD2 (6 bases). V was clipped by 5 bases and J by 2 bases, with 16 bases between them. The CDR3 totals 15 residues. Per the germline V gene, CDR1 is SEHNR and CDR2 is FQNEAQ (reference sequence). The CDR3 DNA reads TGTGCCAGCAGCCCCGGACTACTGAACACCTACGAGCAGTACTTC. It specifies CASSPGLLNTYEQYF.

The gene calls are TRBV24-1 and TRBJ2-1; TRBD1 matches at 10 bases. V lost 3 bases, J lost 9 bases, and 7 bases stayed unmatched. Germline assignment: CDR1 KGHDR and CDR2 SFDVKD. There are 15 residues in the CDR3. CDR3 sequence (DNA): TGTGCCACCAGTGATGGGGGGACAGGGGTGGCTGAGCAGTTCTTC. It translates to CATSDGGTGVAEQFF.

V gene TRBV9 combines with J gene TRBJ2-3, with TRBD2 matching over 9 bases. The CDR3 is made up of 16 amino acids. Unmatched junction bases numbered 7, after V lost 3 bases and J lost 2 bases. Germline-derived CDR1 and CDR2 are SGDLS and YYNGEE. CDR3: CASSALAGDYTDTQYF. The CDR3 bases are TGTGCCAGCAGCGCCTTAGCGGGGGATTACACAGATACGCAGTATTTT.

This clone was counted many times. CDR3 coding DNA: TGTGCCAGTAGTATCACTGGGCACGGAAACACCATATATTTT. It is translated as CASSITGHGNTIYF. This sequence joins TRBV19 and TRBJ1-3; D call uncertain. The CDR3 runs to 14 residues. V lost 3 bases and J 4 bases, leaving 10 bases between the germline ends. The germline gives CDR1 LNHDA, CDR2 SQIVND (reference sequence).

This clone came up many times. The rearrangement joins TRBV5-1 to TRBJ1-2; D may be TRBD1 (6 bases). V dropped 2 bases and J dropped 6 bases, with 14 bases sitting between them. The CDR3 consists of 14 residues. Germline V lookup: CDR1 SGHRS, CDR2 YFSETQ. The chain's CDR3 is CASSLSGQSDGYTF. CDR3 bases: TGCGCCAGCAGCTTATCCGGACAGAGTGATGGCTACACCTTC.

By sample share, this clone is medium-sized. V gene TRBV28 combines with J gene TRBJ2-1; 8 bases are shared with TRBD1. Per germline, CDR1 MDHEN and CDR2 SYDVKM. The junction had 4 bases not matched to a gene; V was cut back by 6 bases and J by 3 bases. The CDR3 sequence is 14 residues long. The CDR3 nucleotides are TGTGCCAGCAGACAGGGACAGGACTACAATGAGCAGTTCTTC. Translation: CASRQGQDYNEQFF.

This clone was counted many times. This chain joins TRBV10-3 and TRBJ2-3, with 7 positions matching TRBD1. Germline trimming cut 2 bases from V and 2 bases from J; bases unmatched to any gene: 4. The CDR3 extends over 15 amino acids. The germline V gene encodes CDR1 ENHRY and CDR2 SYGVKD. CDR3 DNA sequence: TGTGCCATCAGTGAGGCAGGGGGTCCCACAGATACGCAGTATTTT. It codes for CAISEAGGPTDTQYF.

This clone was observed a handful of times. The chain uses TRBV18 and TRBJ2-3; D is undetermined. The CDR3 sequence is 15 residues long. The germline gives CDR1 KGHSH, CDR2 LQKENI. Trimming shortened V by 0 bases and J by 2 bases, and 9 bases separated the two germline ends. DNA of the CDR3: TGTGCCAGCTCACCACCGAAGGGCCCCACAGATACGCAGTATTTT. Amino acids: CASSPPKGPTDTQYF.

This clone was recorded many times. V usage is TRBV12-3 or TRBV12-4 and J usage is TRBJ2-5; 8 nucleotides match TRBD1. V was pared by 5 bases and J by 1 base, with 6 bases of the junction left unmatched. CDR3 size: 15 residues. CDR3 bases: TGTGCCAGCAGTACCGGGACAGGCCTCCAAGAGACCCAGTACTTC. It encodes CASSTGTGLQETQYF.

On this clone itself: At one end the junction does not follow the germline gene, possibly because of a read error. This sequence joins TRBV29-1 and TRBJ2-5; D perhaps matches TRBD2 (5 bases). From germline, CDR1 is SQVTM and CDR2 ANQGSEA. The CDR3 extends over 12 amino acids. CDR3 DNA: TGCAGCGTTGAGCCAGCGGAAGAGCCCCAGTACTTC. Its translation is CSVEPAEEPQYF.

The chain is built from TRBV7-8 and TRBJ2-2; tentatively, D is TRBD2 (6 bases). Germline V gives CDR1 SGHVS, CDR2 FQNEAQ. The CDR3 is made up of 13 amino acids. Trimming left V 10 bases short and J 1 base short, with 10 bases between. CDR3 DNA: TGTGCCACCAAAGCGGGGAACACCGGGGAGCTGTTTTTT. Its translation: CATKAGNTGELFF.

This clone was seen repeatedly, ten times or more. CDR3 protein: CASRGLRGETYNEQFF. CDR3 DNA sequence: TGTGCCAGCAGGGGTTTACGGGGGGAGACTTACAATGAGCAGTTCTTC. This chain uses TRBV2 with TRBJ2-1; 7 bases map to TRBD2. The CDR3 is made up of 16 amino acids. Germline assignment: CDR1 SNHLY and CDR2 FYNNEI. The trim removed 6 bases at V and 4 bases at J, leaving 12 bases unmatched. Based on the CDR3 plus reference TRBV2 and TRBJ2-1, the full variable domain is EPEVTQTPSHQVTQMGQEVILRCVPISNHLYFYWYRQILGQKVEFLVSFYNNEISEKSEIFDDQFSVERPDGSNFTLKIRSTKLEDSAMYFCASRGLRGETYNEQFFGPGTRLTVL.

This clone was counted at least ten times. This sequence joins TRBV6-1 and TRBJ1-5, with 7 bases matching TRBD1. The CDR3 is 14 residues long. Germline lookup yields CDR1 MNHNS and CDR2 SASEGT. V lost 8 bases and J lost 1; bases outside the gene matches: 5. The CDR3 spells CASRQGWSNQPQHF. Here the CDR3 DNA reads TGTGCCAGCCGACAGGGATGGAGCAATCAGCCCCAGCATTTT.

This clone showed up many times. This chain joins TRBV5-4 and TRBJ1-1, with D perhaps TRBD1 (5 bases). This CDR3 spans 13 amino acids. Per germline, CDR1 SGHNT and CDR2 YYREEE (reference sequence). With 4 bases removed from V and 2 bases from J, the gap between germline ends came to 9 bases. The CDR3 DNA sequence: TGTGCCAGCAGCCAGGGACTAAACACTGAAGCTTTCTTT. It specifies CASSQGLNTEAFF.

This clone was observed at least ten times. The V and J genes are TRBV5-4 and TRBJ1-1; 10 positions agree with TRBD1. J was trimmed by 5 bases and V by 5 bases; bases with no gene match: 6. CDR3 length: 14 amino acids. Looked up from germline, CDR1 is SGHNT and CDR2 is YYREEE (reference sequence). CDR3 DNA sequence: TGTGCCAGCAGTCTGGACAGGGGGTTGACTGAAGCTTTCTTT. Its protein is CASSLDRGLTEAFF.

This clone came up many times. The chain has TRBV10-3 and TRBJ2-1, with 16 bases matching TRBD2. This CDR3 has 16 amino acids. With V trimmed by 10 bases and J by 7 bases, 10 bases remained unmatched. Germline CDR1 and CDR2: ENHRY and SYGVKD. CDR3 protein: CATGTSGGAGYNEQFF. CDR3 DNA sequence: TGTGCCACCGGGACTAGCGGGGGGGCGGGATATAATGAGCAGTTCTTC.

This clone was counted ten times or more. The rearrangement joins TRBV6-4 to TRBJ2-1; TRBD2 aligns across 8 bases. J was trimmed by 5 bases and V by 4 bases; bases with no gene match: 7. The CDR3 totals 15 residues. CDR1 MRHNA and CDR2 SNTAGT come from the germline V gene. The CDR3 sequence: CASSVGGARNNEQFF. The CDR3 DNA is TGTGCCAGCAGTGTCGGGGGGGCGCGGAACAATGAGCAGTTCTTC.

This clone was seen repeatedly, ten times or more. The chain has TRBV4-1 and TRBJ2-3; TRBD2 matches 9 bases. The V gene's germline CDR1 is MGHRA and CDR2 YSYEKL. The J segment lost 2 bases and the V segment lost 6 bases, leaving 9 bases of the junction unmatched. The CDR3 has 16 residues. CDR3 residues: CASRTTAGGFTDTQYF. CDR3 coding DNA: TGCGCCAGCAGAACTACAGCGGGGGGTTTCACAGATACGCAGTATTTT.

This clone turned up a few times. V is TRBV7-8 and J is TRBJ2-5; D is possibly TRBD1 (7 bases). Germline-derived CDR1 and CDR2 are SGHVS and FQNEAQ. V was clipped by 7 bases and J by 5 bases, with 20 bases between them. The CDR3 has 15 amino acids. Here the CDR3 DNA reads TGTGCCAGCACCCAGGGGGGTGGGGCTGGTGAGACCCAGTACTTC. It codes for CASTQGGGAGETQYF.

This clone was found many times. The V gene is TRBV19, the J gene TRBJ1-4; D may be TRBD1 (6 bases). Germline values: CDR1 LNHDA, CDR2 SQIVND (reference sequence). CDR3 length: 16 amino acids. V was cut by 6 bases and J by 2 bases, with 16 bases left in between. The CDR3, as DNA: TGTGCCAGTAGCTTACAGGGAGGAGTTACTAATGAAAAACTGTTTTTT. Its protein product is CASSLQGGVTNEKLFF.

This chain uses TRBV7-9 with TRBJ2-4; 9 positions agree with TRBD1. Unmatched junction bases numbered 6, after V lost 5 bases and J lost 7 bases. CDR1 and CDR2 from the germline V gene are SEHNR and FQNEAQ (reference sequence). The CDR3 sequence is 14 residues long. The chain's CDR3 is CASSPTGQGNIQYF. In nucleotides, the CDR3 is TGTGCCAGCAGCCCAACCGGACAGGGGAACATTCAGTACTTC.

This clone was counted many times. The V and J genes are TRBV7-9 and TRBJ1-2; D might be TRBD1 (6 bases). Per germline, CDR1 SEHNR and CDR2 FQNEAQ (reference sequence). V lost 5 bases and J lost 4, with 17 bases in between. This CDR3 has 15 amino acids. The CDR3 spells CASSHSGVDAYGYTF. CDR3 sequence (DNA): TGTGCCAGCAGCCATTCAGGGGTCGACGCCTATGGCTACACCTTC. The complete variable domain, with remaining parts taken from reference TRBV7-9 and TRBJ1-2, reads DTGVSQNPRHKITKRGQNVTFRCDPISEHNRLYWYRQTLGQGPEFLTYFQNEAQLEKSRLLSDRFSAERPKGSFSTLEIQRTEQGDSAMYLCASSHSGVDAYGYTFGSGTRLTVV.